Below are 10 T cell receptor beta chains sequenced from a single sample in a study of follicular helper T cells after annual influenza vaccination (dated by TCRdb to the late 2010s). The library relied on the immunoSEQ multiplex PCR assay. The table comes from immuneACCESS by way of TCRdb, which keeps in-frame sequences with V and J called. Part of the clones is missing from these tables; in studies checked, under half for an unresolved V gene and the rest for unknown reasons. In this sample the table shows thousands of clones, 84% of which occur a single time. The ten most abundant clones make up over 2% of the sample. Reading the label with the study, this specimen's time point is: 2015-2016 season, 7 days after influenza vaccination. Specimen: CXCR5+ CD38- circulating T follicular helper cells from blood, collected 7 days after influenza vaccination. The cell subset or site label here, explained by the study, means: circulating Tfh, non-naive CD4+CXCR5+PD-1+ (ICOS+CD38+ or ICOS-CD38-). These TCRs come from an adult who received the influenza vaccine.

The sample holds one count of this clone. The chain uses TRBV28 and TRBJ1-4, with 7 bases lining up with TRBD1. The V gene's germline CDR1 is MDHEN and CDR2 SYDVKM. J was trimmed by 4 bases and V by 4 bases; bases with no gene match: 6. The CDR3 runs 15 residues. The CDR3 bases are TGTGCCAGCAGTTCGGAGGGGGCGGGTAATGAAAAACTGTTTTTT. It codes for CASSSEGAGNEKLFF.

This chain links TRBV6-6 with TRBJ2-3; D is unresolved. Germline assignment: CDR1 MNHNY and CDR2 SVGAGI (reference sequence). V dropped 2 bases and J dropped 6 bases, with 6 bases sitting between them. The CDR3 length is 12 residues. The CDR3 nucleotides read TGTGCCAGCAGTTACGCCGGGGATACGCAGTATTTT. It specifies CASSYAGDTQYF.

The chain combines TRBV29-1 with TRBJ2-7; 7 nucleotides align to TRBD1. Germline V CDR1 and CDR2: SQVTM, ANQGSEA. The CDR3 loop spans 12 amino acids. The V gene end was trimmed by 7 bases and the J gene end by 2 bases; junction bases not matched to a gene: 5. The CDR3 region is CSAQQGTYEQYF. DNA of the CDR3: TGCAGCGCTCAACAGGGGACCTACGAGCAGTACTTC.

The chain carries TRBV5-1 and TRBJ2-5; 14 bases are a match to TRBD2. The CDR3 is 16 amino acids. The V and J ends lost 4 bases and 2 bases, in that order; junction bases with no gene match: 4. Germline CDR1 is SGHRS and CDR2 is YFSETQ. The CDR3 nucleotides are TGCGCCAGCAGCATCGGGACTAGCGGGGGTCAAGAGACCCAGTACTTC. Its translation: CASSIGTSGGQETQYF.

There are a few counts of this clone. This rearrangement joins TRBV6-1 to TRBJ1-4; D uncertain. The ends were cut back, 7 bases at V and 4 bases at J, with 10 bases in the middle. CDR3 length: 13 residues. Looked up from germline, CDR1 is MNHNS and CDR2 is SASEGT. The CDR3 protein is CASIGSLNEKLFF. The CDR3 DNA reads as TGTGCCAGCATAGGGTCGCTTAATGAAAAACTGTTTTTT.

This clone is a singleton in its sample. The gene calls are TRBV6-6 and TRBJ2-1; no clear D gene. The V gene lost 9 bases and the J gene lost 5 bases, with 14 bases spanning the gap. CDR1 MNHNY and CDR2 SVGAGI come from the germline V gene (reference sequence). The CDR3 runs to 13 residues. CDR3 region: CASTPSPNNEQFF. The CDR3 DNA sequence: TGTGCCAGTACCCCCAGCCCCAACAATGAGCAGTTCTTC.

This chain joins TRBV14 and TRBJ2-7; 11 bases fit TRBD2. In germline, CDR1 is SGHDN, CDR2 FVKESK. This CDR3 has 15 amino acids. Germline trimming cut 2 bases from V and 7 bases from J; bases unmatched to any gene: 7. CDR3 sequence reads: CASSQWTSGQQEQYF. In DNA, the CDR3 is TGTGCCAGCAGCCAATGGACTAGCGGGCAGCAGGAGCAGTACTTC.

This chain joins TRBV19 and TRBJ1-5; the match to TRBD1 covers 11 bases. The V gene end was trimmed by 5 bases and the J gene end by 3 bases; junction bases not matched to a gene: 6. The CDR3 consists of 16 residues. Germline V gene lookup returns CDR1 LNHDA and CDR2 SQIVND (reference sequence). The CDR3 loop is CASSPWTGGINQPQHF. The CDR3 DNA sequence: TGTGCCAGTAGTCCCTGGACAGGGGGCATCAATCAGCCCCAGCATTTT.

The chain uses TRBV2 and TRBJ2-5; 7 positions match TRBD1. The CDR3 totals 15 residues. V trimming: 4 bases; J trimming: 4 bases; junction bases outside the gene matches: 9. From germline, CDR1 is SNHLY and CDR2 FYNNEI. CDR3 residues: CASSVDRVRTETQYF. The CDR3 DNA reads TGTGCCAGCAGTGTCGACAGGGTCAGGACAGAGACCCAGTACTTC.

V and J are TRBV28 and TRBJ2-7, with a possible D match to TRBD2 (5 bases). The V end was cut by 6 bases, the J end by 6 bases, with 15 bases between. Per germline, CDR1 MDHEN and CDR2 SYDVKM. This CDR3 is 13 amino acids long. CDR3 in DNA: TGTGCCAGCAGGGCGGACTTTTCGGGCGAGCAGTACTTC. The encoded protein is CASRADFSGEQYF.